This section outlines one TCR beta chain sequence together with its context. This entry comes from a study of blood T cell repertoires in COVID-19. Produced via immunoSEQ multiplex PCR; TCRdb's table is partial and in-frame only. The table records approximately 300,000 clones, approximately 83% of them present only once. Trimming took off 3 bases at V and 2 bases at J, with 8 bases between the two ends. This CDR3 has 13 residues. Germline assignment: CDR1 GTSNPN and CDR2 SVGIG (reference sequence). This TCR was recovered from a woman between 25 and 40 years old who had recovered from COVID-19. Specimen: PBMCs or T cells enriched from blood (not recorded which). The chain uses TRBV30 and TRBJ2-1; D ambiguous. The CDR3 reads CAWREQAYNEQFF. DNA of the CDR3: TGTGCCTGGAGAGAGCAGGCCTACAATGAGCAGTTCTTC.